The 29 T cell receptor beta chains in this list originate from one sample, sequenced in a study of blood T cell repertoires in COVID-19. Assay: immunoSEQ multiplex PCR; the TCRdb copy retains only in-frame clones and omits some. The repertoire holds about 62,000 clones, with 92% as singletons. Material: peripheral blood. Receptor source: a human donor in a cohort sampled during active COVID-19.

Only a few counts were recorded for this clone. The chain links TRBV3-1 (or the pseudogene TRBV3-2) to TRBJ1-5; D call uncertain. V lost 4 bases to trimming and J lost 5 bases, with 12 bases between them. The CDR3 spans 14 residues. The germline V gene has CDR1 LGHDT and CDR2 YNNKEL (reference sequence). Here the CDR3 DNA reads TGTGCCAGCAGCCCTCGGGGAGGTGATCAGCCCCAGCATTTT. Translated, it gives CASSPRGGDQPQHF.

The chain employs TRBV29-1 and TRBJ1-2, with 7 bases lining up with TRBD1. This CDR3 has 11 amino acids. Germline CDR1 SQVTM, CDR2 ANQGSEA. V trimming: 4 bases; J trimming: 8 bases; junction bases outside the gene matches: 4. The CDR3 loop reads CSVGGTDGYTF. CDR3 sequence (DNA): TGCAGCGTTGGTGGGACAGACGGCTACACCTTC.

The chain recombines TRBV27 with TRBJ1-1, with D possibly TRBD1 on 6 matching bases. The CDR3 covers 15 residues. Looked up from germline, CDR1 is MNHEY and CDR2 is SMNVEV (reference sequence). V gave up 6 bases and J gave up 1 base, with 15 bases separating them. The CDR3 sequence: CASRPTTGPNTEAFF. The CDR3 DNA is TGTGCCAGCAGGCCCACTACAGGGCCGAACACTGAAGCTTTCTTT.

This sequence joins TRBV3-1 (or the pseudogene TRBV3-2) and TRBJ2-2, with a tentative D call TRBD2 (6 bases). V lost 0 bases and J lost 4, with 9 bases in between. Looked up from germline, CDR1 is LGHDT and CDR2 is YNNKEL (reference sequence). The CDR3 totals 15 residues. In DNA, the CDR3 is TGTGCCAGCAGCCAAGATATGGGGGGCACCGGGGAGCTGTTTTTT. It yields the protein CASSQDMGGTGELFF.

The V call is TRBV12-3 or TRBV12-4, the J call TRBJ2-3, with D perhaps matching TRBD2 (5 bases). The CDR3 runs to 12 residues. Between the trimmed V and J ends, which lost 2 bases and 7 bases, there was a span of 7 bases. DNA of the CDR3: TGTGCCAGCAGTTTATCCGGGAATACGCAGTATTTT. This encodes CASSLSGNTQYF.

This chain links TRBV5-8 with TRBJ1-4, with D possibly TRBD1 on 6 matching bases. CDR1 is SGHTS and CDR2 is YDEGEE in the germline V gene. V was clipped by 4 bases and J by 0 bases, with 13 bases between them. The CDR3 spans 16 residues. CDR3 residues: CASSPRGPATNEKLFF. For the CDR3, the DNA is TGTGCCAGCAGCCCCAGGGGACCAGCAACTAATGAAAAACTGTTTTTT.

J is TRBJ2-5 and V is TRBV18, with TRBD1 as a possible D gene (6 bases). Germline V gene data show CDR1 as KGHSH and CDR2 as LQKENI. Trimming took 3 bases from V and 1 from J, leaving 12 bases between them. There are 15 residues in the CDR3. Here the CDR3 DNA reads TGTGCCAGCTCACCGCCCGGGACAATCCAAGAGACCCAGTACTTC. It translates to CASSPPGTIQETQYF.

The V and J genes are TRBV11-2 and TRBJ2-2, with TRBD1 matching 11 bases. Germline V lookup: CDR1 SGHAT, CDR2 FQNNGV. J was trimmed by 4 bases and V by 1 base; bases with no gene match: 2. CDR3 length: 16 amino acids. The CDR3 DNA sequence: TGTGCCAGCAGCTTAGCGGGACAGGGGGGCACCGGGGAGCTGTTTTTT. Translated: CASSLAGQGGTGELFF. Combining the CDR3 with reference TRBV11-2 and TRBJ2-2 gives the whole variable domain EAGVAQSPRYKIIEKRQSVAFWCNPISGHATLYWYQQILGQGPKLLIQFQNNGVVDDSQLPKDRFSAERLKGVDSTLKIQPAKLEDSAVYLCASSLAGQGGTGELFFGEGSRLTVL.

The chain uses TRBV4-2 and TRBJ1-5; a possible D gene is TRBD1 (5 bases). CDR1 and CDR2 (germline): LGHNA, YNFKEQ. V shed 5 bases and J shed 7 bases, with 15 bases lying between them. The length of the CDR3 is 14 residues. The CDR3 sequence: CASSSGEGEQPQHF. The CDR3 bases are TGTGCCAGCAGCTCGGGGGAAGGTGAACAGCCCCAGCATTTT.

The chain is built from TRBV6-2 or TRBV6-3 and TRBJ2-3, with 13 bases lining up with TRBD2. Trimming at V came to 0 bases and at J to 0 bases, leaving 9 bases not matched to a gene. In germline, CDR1 is MNHEY, CDR2 SVGEGT. This CDR3 has 20 amino acids. As DNA, the CDR3 is TGTGCCAGCAGTTACTCCGCCGGGACTAGCGGGGATGGGAGCACAGATACGCAGTATTTT. Its translation: CASSYSAGTSGDGSTDTQYF.

The chain uses TRBV19 and TRBJ2-1; 10 nucleotides align to TRBD2. V lost 4 bases and J lost 7; bases outside the gene matches: 10. CDR3 size: 16 residues. The germline CDR1 and CDR2 sequences are LNHDA and SQIVND (reference sequence). CDR3 loop: CASSSGASGRRNEQFF. Written as DNA, the CDR3 is TGTGCCAGTAGTAGTGGCGCTAGCGGGAGAAGGAATGAGCAGTTCTTC. Drawing the rest from reference TRBV19 and TRBJ2-1, the complete variable domain is DGGITQSPKYLFRKEGQNVTLSCEQNLNHDAMYWYRQDPGQGLRLIYYSQIVNDFQKGDIAEGYSVSREKKESFPLTVTSAQKNPTAFYLCASSSGASGRRNEQFFGPGTRLTVL.

The chain has TRBV9 and TRBJ1-1; the D gene is possibly TRBD1 (6 bases). The CDR3 is 14 amino acids. Trimming removed 4 bases from V and 8 bases from J, with 18 bases in between. The germline V gene encodes CDR1 SGDLS and CDR2 YYNGEE. The CDR3 region is CASSPWLSDSEAFF. Written as DNA, the CDR3 is TGTGCCAGCAGCCCTTGGTTGTCGGACAGCGAAGCTTTCTTT. The whole variable domain, remainder taken from reference TRBV9 and TRBJ1-1, is DSGVTQTPKHLITATGQRVTLRCSPRSGDLSVYWYQQSLDQGLQFLIQYYNGEERAKGNILERFSAQQFPDLHSELNLSSLELGDSALYFCASSPWLSDSEAFFGQGTRLTVV.

This chain links TRBV6-2 or TRBV6-3 with TRBJ2-4; a weak D match, TRBD2 (6 bases). This CDR3 comprises 16 residues. Per germline, CDR1 MNHEY and CDR2 SVGEGT. Trimming took 5 bases from V and 5 from J, leaving 19 bases between them. CDR3 in amino acids: CASSRPSGRGENIQYF. The CDR3 DNA sequence: TGTGCCAGCAGTAGGCCTTCCGGGAGAGGGGAAAACATTCAGTACTTC.

The chain couples TRBV12-3 or TRBV12-4 to TRBJ1-1, with D possibly matching TRBD1 (6 bases). The CDR3 has 13 residues. V lost 2 bases and J lost 11, with 15 bases in between. The CDR3 region has the DNA TGTGCCAGCAGTTTACGGGACATGGGCAGGGCTTTCTTT. It codes for CASSLRDMGRAFF.

V usage is TRBV6-5 and J usage is TRBJ1-4; possible D gene TRBD1, 6 bases. The CDR3 runs to 15 residues. V lost 5 bases to trimming and J lost 8 bases, with 18 bases between them. Looked up from germline, CDR1 is MNHEY and CDR2 is SVGAGI. The DNA of the CDR3 is TGTGCCAGCAGTCCCGAACAGGGCTTGGGGGAAAAACTGTTTTTT. This sequence encodes CASSPEQGLGEKLFF.

The chain joins TRBV7-9 to TRBJ1-1, with TRBD1 as a possible D gene (5 bases). This CDR3 is built from 11 residues. Trimming removed 8 bases from V and 3 bases from J, with 7 bases in between. Germline CDR1 reads SEHNR; CDR2 reads FQNEAQ (reference sequence). CDR3 sequence: CASQTDTEAFF. CDR3 bases: TGTGCCAGCCAGACAGACACTGAAGCTTTCTTT. Full variable domain (remainder filled in from reference TRBV7-9 and TRBJ1-1): DTGVSQNPRHKITKRGQNVTFRCDPISEHNRLYWYRQTLGQGPEFLTYFQNEAQLEKSRLLSDRFSAERPKGSFSTLEIQRTEQGDSAMYLCASQTDTEAFFGQGTRLTVV.

The rearrangement links TRBV7-2 to TRBJ2-7; TRBD2 agrees at 8 bases. Trimming cost V 5 bases and J 1 base; bases outside gene matches: 7. This CDR3 has 15 residues. Germline V gene sequence: CDR1 SGHTA, CDR2 FQGNSA. The CDR3 reads CASSQTSGLSYEQYF. CDR3 nucleotides: TGTGCCAGCAGCCAAACTAGCGGACTTTCCTACGAGCAGTACTTC.

The rearrangement uses TRBV9 and TRBJ2-7; D unresolved. The length of the CDR3 is 13 residues. Trimming took off 3 bases at V and 7 bases at J, with 14 bases between the two ends. From germline, CDR1 is SGDLS and CDR2 YYNGEE. CDR3 sequence reads: CASSGNPPYEQYF. CDR3 DNA sequence: TGTGCCAGCAGCGGTAATCCCCCGTATGAGCAGTACTTC.

The chain employs TRBV30 and TRBJ2-1; TRBD2 matches at 8 bases. V lost 3 bases to trimming and J lost 6 bases; unmatched junction nucleotides: 7. Per the germline V gene, CDR1 is GTSNPN and CDR2 is SVGIG (reference sequence). The CDR3 loop spans 14 amino acids. The CDR3, as DNA: TGTGCCTGGAGGTCCGGGGGGGCGGGCAATGAGCAGTTCTTC. Its protein is CAWRSGGAGNEQFF.

The rearrangement links TRBV11-2 to TRBJ1-2, with D possibly matching TRBD1 (5 bases). Looked up from germline, CDR1 is SGHAT and CDR2 is FQNNGV. The CDR3 has 13 residues. Between the trimmed V and J ends, which lost 0 bases and 8 bases, there was a span of 10 bases. The CDR3 reads CASSLDRAGGYTF. CDR3 sequence (DNA): TGTGCCAGCAGCTTAGACAGGGCAGGCGGCTACACCTTC.

The V gene is TRBV5-6, the J gene TRBJ1-1, with TRBD1 as a possible D gene (5 bases). This CDR3 comprises 15 residues. Germline CDR1 reads SGHDT; CDR2 reads YYEEEE. V lost 2 bases to trimming and J lost 1 base, with 12 bases between them. CDR3 DNA: TGTGCCAGCAGCTTATCGGGGGGGTGGAACACTGAAGCTTTCTTT. Amino acid sequence: CASSLSGGWNTEAFF.

The chain links TRBV13 to TRBJ2-1, with TRBD2 identical over 10 bases. V was pared by 7 bases and J by 14 bases, with 8 bases of the junction left unmatched. The CDR3 contains 12 residues. Looked up from germline, CDR1 is PRHDT and CDR2 is FYEKMQ (reference sequence). The DNA for the CDR3 is TGTGCCAGCACCTTCCCGCTAGCGGGGGAGTTCTTC. Amino acids: CASTFPLAGEFF.

This sequence joins TRBV19 and TRBJ2-2, with TRBD1 matching over 9 bases. The junction had 4 bases not matched to a gene; V was cut back by 5 bases and J by 0 bases. The CDR3 extends over 16 amino acids. Germline-derived CDR1 and CDR2 are LNHDA and SQIVND (reference sequence). CDR3 protein: CASSPWTGANTGELFF. For the CDR3, the DNA is TGTGCCAGTAGTCCGTGGACAGGGGCGAACACCGGGGAGCTGTTTTTT.

The V call is TRBV28, the J call TRBJ1-2; 7 positions match TRBD1. V dropped 4 bases and J dropped 5; count of bases not matched to a gene: 13. The CDR3 spans 16 residues. Per germline, CDR1 MDHEN and CDR2 SYDVKM. The CDR3, as DNA: TGTGCCAGCAGTTGGGCTCGAGGGGGCGCCTCTTATGGCTACACCTTC. It is translated as CASSWARGGASYGYTF.

V is TRBV28 and J is TRBJ2-3, with TRBD1 as a possible D gene (6 bases). Germline-derived CDR1 and CDR2 are MDHEN and SYDVKM. Deletions cut 8 bases from V and 5 bases from J, with 20 bases between. The CDR3 contains 15 residues. DNA of the CDR3: TGTGCCAGCGAAAGGGGGAGCCCTTCGGGAGATACGCAGTATTTT. It translates to CASERGSPSGDTQYF.

This clone has just one count. The chain employs TRBV4-1 and TRBJ2-1; D might be TRBD2 (6 bases). The germline CDR1 and CDR2 sequences are MGHRA and YSYEKL. Trimming stripped 0 bases from V and 9 bases from J, with 18 bases between. There are 16 residues in the CDR3. CDR3 DNA sequence: TGCGCCAGCAGCCAAGATCGGGACTCGCTAAGTCGTGAGCAGTTCTTC. It yields the protein CASSQDRDSLSREQFF.

The chain links TRBV9 to TRBJ2-7; TRBD1 matches at 8 bases. V shed 3 bases and J 6 bases; nucleotides not matched to a gene: 2. The CDR3 length is 12 residues. Per the germline V gene, CDR1 is SGDLS and CDR2 is YYNGEE. The CDR3, as DNA: TGTGCCAGCAGCGGAACAGGGGGCGAGCAGTACTTC. Amino acids: CASSGTGGEQYF.

The genes are TRBV3-1 (or the pseudogene TRBV3-2) and TRBJ1-2, with D perhaps TRBD1 (6 bases). Germline V lookup: CDR1 LGHDT, CDR2 YNNKEL (reference sequence). V was cut by 2 bases and J by 5 bases, with 6 bases left in between. This CDR3 contains 12 residues. CDR3 in DNA: TGTGCCAGCAGCCAACAGGGGTATGGCTACACCTTC. Amino acid sequence: CASSQQGYGYTF.

The chain is built from TRBV6-2 or TRBV6-3 and TRBJ1-1; possibly TRBD1 for D (5 bases). The CDR3 runs 14 residues. Germline V gene sequence: CDR1 MNHEY, CDR2 SVGEGT. Trimming left V 5 bases short and J 0 bases short, with 10 bases between. The CDR3 is CASSEETVNTEAFF. In DNA form, the CDR3 reads TGTGCCAGCAGTGAGGAGACAGTGAACACTGAAGCTTTCTTT.